The 10 T cell receptor beta chains listed next were all sequenced from one sample in a study of cytomegalovirus exposure and HLA in healthy donors. PCR used 60 Vbeta primers and 13 Jbeta primers. Using immunoSEQ multiplex PCR, the repertoire was profiled, and TCRdb retains in-frame clones only, with some absent. This specimen shows fewer than 60,000 clones; the ten leading clones hold 12%. The sequenced sample consisted of PBMCs. Every receptor here comes from a woman aged 30 to 39 in good health and CMV-seropositive.

The chain uses TRBV29-1 and TRBJ2-5; no clear D gene. Deletions cut 1 base from V and 5 bases from J, with 20 bases between. The CDR3 sequence is 16 residues long. Germline V gene data show CDR1 as SQVTM and CDR2 as ANQGSEA. For the CDR3, the DNA is TGCAGCGTTGAAGGGTGGTCAGGCTATCTCTCCGAGACCCAGTACTTC. As protein: CSVEGWSGYLSETQYF.

V is TRBV6-1 and J is TRBJ2-7; 11 positions match TRBD2. CDR1 MNHNS and CDR2 SASEGT come from the germline V gene. J was trimmed by 0 bases and V by 0 bases; bases with no gene match: 4. CDR3 length: 17 residues. CDR3 in amino acids: CASSEATGLADSYEQYF. The CDR3 nucleotides are TGTGCCAGCAGTGAAGCGACGGGACTAGCGGACTCCTACGAGCAGTACTTC.

The genes are TRBV18 and TRBJ2-1; tentative D call: TRBD2 (6 bases). The germline V and J ends were trimmed by 1 base and 10 bases, with 8 bases remaining between them. The germline V gene encodes CDR1 KGHSH and CDR2 LQKENI. The CDR3 contains 12 residues. CDR3 residues: CASSPRGEEQFF. CDR3 in DNA: TGTGCCAGCTCACCACGGGGGGAAGAGCAGTTCTTC.

The rearrangement uses TRBV20-1 and TRBJ2-3; D remains unclear. The germline V and J ends were trimmed by 6 bases and 4 bases, with 8 bases remaining between them. The CDR3 is 11 residues long. From germline, CDR1 is DFQATT and CDR2 SNEGSKA (reference sequence). CDR3 sequence: CSAGAADTQYF. The CDR3 DNA is TGCAGTGCCGGAGCTGCAGATACGCAGTATTTT.

This rearrangement joins TRBV5-1 to TRBJ2-3; D may be TRBD1 (5 bases). The germline V gene encodes CDR1 SGHRS and CDR2 YFSETQ. The CDR3 length is 14 residues. The ends were cut back, 4 bases at V and 1 base at J, with 10 bases in the middle. This chain's CDR3 is CASSGAPGTDTQYF. CDR3 bases: TGCGCCAGCAGCGGGGCCCCGGGCACAGATACGCAGTATTTT.

In regard to this clone: At one of its ends the junction is not consistent with the germline gene, which may arise from a read error. The J gene is TRBJ1-6, the V gene TRBV30; no definite D call. CDR1 and CDR2 from the germline V gene are GTSNPN and SVGIG (reference sequence). The CDR3 has 13 residues. The CDR3 sequence: CAWRSSYNSPLHF. CDR3 in DNA: TGTGCCTGGAGAAGCTCCTATAATTCACCCCTACACTTT.

The chain combines TRBV19 with TRBJ1-1; no definite D call. Germline lookup yields CDR1 LNHDA and CDR2 SQIVND (reference sequence). V lost 9 bases to trimming and J lost 8 bases, with 10 bases between them. The CDR3 has 10 amino acids. This CDR3 reads CASRGAEAFF. CDR3 in DNA: TGTGCCAGCCGGGGAGCGGAAGCTTTCTTT.

The genes are TRBV5-6 and TRBJ1-5; tentative D call: TRBD1 (6 bases). Germline CDR1 SGHDT, CDR2 YYEEEE. The CDR3 contains 13 residues. The V and J ends lost 2 bases and 6 bases respectively, with 9 bases between them. CDR3 DNA: TGTGCCAGCAGCTTAGGGGGGGCTCAGCCCCAGCATTTT. Encoded protein: CASSLGGAQPQHF.

The rearrangement links TRBV7-2 to TRBJ2-7; 12 nucleotides agree with TRBD2. The trim removed 4 bases at V and 3 bases at J, leaving 7 bases unmatched. The CDR3 is made up of 16 amino acids. The germline CDR1 and CDR2 sequences are SGHTA and FQGNSA. CDR3 region: CASSSGGTSGRYEQYF. In nucleotides, the CDR3 is TGTGCCAGCAGCTCTGGGGGGACTAGCGGGCGCTACGAGCAGTACTTC.

The chain couples TRBV30 to TRBJ1-3; D unresolved. V was cut by 1 base and J by 0 bases, with 7 bases left in between. This CDR3 has 14 amino acids. Germline CDR1 and CDR2: GTSNPN and SVGIG (reference sequence). CDR3 nucleotide sequence: TGTGCCTGGAGTGGCATTAGCTCTGGAAACACCATATATTTT. As protein: CAWSGISSGNTIYF. The variable domain in full, completed from reference TRBV30 and TRBJ1-3, reads SQTIHQWPATLVQPVGSPLSLECTVEGTSNPNLYWYRQAAGRGLQLLFYSVGIGQISSEVPQNLSASRPQDRQFILSSKKLLLSDSGFYLCAWSGISSGNTIYFGEGSWLTVV.